This T cell receptor (beta chain) comes out of a study of vaccination and CD4 T cells after COVID-19. Study context: Each control was exposed to a CEFX pool, an HIV-1 Nef pool, or no peptide at all.

The sample holds a few counts of this clonotype. Its specificity is unknown. The treatment was: roughly 11-day PBMC culture with coronavirus spike peptide pools or control peptides (ViraFEST assay). Every well contained approximately 2 million PBMCs, which were grown with about 9.2 IU/ml IL-2 and approximately 9.5 ug/ml peptide pools. An Oncomine TCR Beta short-read assay was used to sequence the DNA from cultured CD4+ T cells. TCRdb independently ran MiXCR on the PCR reads; one entry per CDR3 protein. The sample yields 15,000 to 20,000 distinct CDR3 sequences, roughly 31% seen once. Looked up from germline, CDR1 is MNHNS and CDR2 is SASEGT. This CDR3 region has 16 residues. Trimming removed 6 bases from V and 0 bases from J, with 15 bases in between.

The chain links TRBV6-1 to TRBJ1-3; D gene ambiguous. This clonotype was obtained from a human donor with COVID-19. The sequenced material came from cultured CD4+ T cells from blood. DNA for the CDR3: TGTGCCAGCAGAGGTCACAGTGTAACCTCTGGAAACACCATATATTTT. Translation gives CASRGHSVTSGNTIYF.